This T cell receptor beta chain was captured by sequencing in a study of blood T cell repertoires in COVID-19. Across the whole study: Specimens from acute and convalescent COVID-19 originated in the United States, Italy and Spain. In each case, the material was cDNA or gDNA derived from T cells, B-cell-depleted T cells, or PBMCs.

As processed by the authors: Estimated nucleated cell counts came from reference gene primer amplification. The data were produced by immunoSEQ multiplex PCR, yet TCRdb's version contains in-frame clones alone and is incomplete. For V, J and clone size, that table is used; D and trimming come from the DNA. The sample has 75,000 to 100,000 clones; 65% to 90% are singletons. There are 15 residues in the CDR3. CDR1 and CDR2 (germline): LNHDA, SQIVND (reference sequence). Trimming at V came to 7 bases and at J to 5 bases, leaving 10 bases not matched to a gene. This chain links TRBV19 with TRBJ1-2, with 10 bases identical to TRBD1. The source is a woman aged 80 or older with acute or convalescent COVID-19. The sequenced sample consisted of peripheral blood. CDR3 DNA: TGTGCCAGTATTCCGGGACAGGGGATGGGTTATGGCTACACCTTC. As protein: CASIPGQGMGYGYTF.